Following are 15 T cell receptor beta chains from one sample sequenced in a study of immune heterogeneity within non-small cell lung tumors. For the TCR beta CDR3, multiplex PCR with 32 V and 13 J primers performed the amplification. Via MiXCR, TCRdb re-called the multiplex PCR reads, giving one row per CDR3 protein. Of 5,000 or so distinct CDR3 sequences listed, 20% were seen once; the top ten hold around 9.9%. Bulk tumor genomic DNA constituted the template, at approximately 600 ng per sample. Several biopsies per primary tumor were taken during surgery, spaced as far apart as possible. Undergoing curative surgery were patients whose non-small cell lung cancer was untreated and newly diagnosed. The sequencing sample was made of lung tumor tissue. The receptor source for this set is a man between 60 and 75 years old with non-small cell lung cancer.

This clonotype counts as medium-sized. The chain is built from TRBV6-4 and TRBJ1-2; 8 bases match TRBD1. This CDR3 is 14 amino acids long. The germline CDR1 and CDR2 sequences are MRHNA and SNTAGT. Germline trimming cut 6 bases from V and 4 bases from J; bases unmatched to any gene: 7. The CDR3 DNA follows: TGTGCCAGCAGCCTAGATACAGGGGGCTATGGCTACACCTTC. It specifies CASSLDTGGYGYTF.

Only a few counts were recorded for this clonotype. The rearrangement uses TRBV12-3 or TRBV12-4 and TRBJ1-1; TRBD1 matches 7 bases. This CDR3 is 15 amino acids long. V lost 1 base, J lost 4 bases, and 6 bases stayed unmatched. The CDR3 region is CASSLGQGFRTEAFF. The CDR3 bases are TGTGCCAGCAGTTTAGGACAGGGTTTCCGCACTGAAGCTTTCTTT.

The gene calls are TRBV5-6 and TRBJ2-7; TRBD1 is a possible D gene (5 bases). CDR3 length: 13 residues. The germline V and J ends were trimmed by 1 base and 9 bases, with 14 bases remaining between them. Germline V lookup: CDR1 SGHDT, CDR2 YYEEEE. The CDR3 protein is CASSLSAQGGQYF. CDR3 nucleotide sequence: TGTGCCAGCAGCTTGTCAGCCCAGGGTGGGCAGTACTTC.

With regard to this clonotype: This clone may be a read error of a much larger clone one base away. V gene TRBV6-1 combines with J gene TRBJ1-5, with D maybe TRBD1 (6 bases). The germline V gene has CDR1 MNHNS and CDR2 SASEGT. This CDR3 spans 19 amino acids. In DNA form, the CDR3 reads TGTGCCACCGCAAGAAGGGGGACCGGCGGCCAAATTAGCAATCATCCCCAGCATTTT. Amino acid sequence: CATARRGTGGQISNHPQHF.

This clonotype was detected only a few times. The rearrangement links TRBV20-1 to TRBJ1-5, with a tentative D call TRBD1 (5 bases). The CDR3 extends over 13 amino acids. The V gene lost 0 bases and the J gene lost 11 bases, with 14 bases spanning the gap. The V gene's germline CDR1 is DFQATT and CDR2 SNEGSKA (reference sequence). DNA of the CDR3: TGCAGTGCTAGAGATAGATGGGGGGAGGCCCAGCATTTT. Its protein is CSARDRWGEAQHF.

This clonotype is medium-sized within its sample. CDR3 sequence: CSARDLYSGRASSYNEQFF. Written as DNA, the CDR3 is TGCAGTGCTAGAGATTTATATAGCGGGAGGGCCAGCTCCTACAATGAGCAGTTCTTC. The chain employs TRBV20-1 and TRBJ2-1; 11 positions match TRBD2. Germline CDR1 reads DFQATT; CDR2 reads SNEGSKA (reference sequence). This CDR3 contains 19 residues. The ends lost 0 bases at V and 0 bases at J; junction bases unmatched: 10.

This clonotype is labeled as medium-sized. The genes are TRBV28 and TRBJ2-7, with D maybe TRBD1 (7 bases). The ends were cut back, 6 bases at V and 4 bases at J, with 19 bases in the middle. Looked up from germline, CDR1 is MDHEN and CDR2 is SYDVKM. This CDR3 comprises 15 residues. The CDR3 DNA reads TGTGCCAGCAGCCGGAGGGGGCGCGGGGCTTACGAGCAGTACTTC. Its protein is CASSRRGRGAYEQYF.

This clonotype was detected a few times. The V and J genes are TRBV20-1 and TRBJ1-6, with D maybe TRBD1 (5 bases). The CDR3 length is 14 residues. The V gene lost 0 bases and the J gene lost 9 bases, with 12 bases spanning the gap. Per the germline V gene, CDR1 is DFQATT and CDR2 is SNEGSKA (reference sequence). The CDR3 loop is CSARDLAGISPLHF. The DNA of the CDR3 is TGCAGTGCTAGAGATTTGGCAGGGATTTCACCCCTCCACTTT.

By share, this clonotype counts as medium-sized. The V gene is TRBV19, the J gene TRBJ2-7, with 8 positions matching TRBD1. The CDR3 consists of 14 residues. Germline trimming cut 2 bases from V and 1 base from J; bases unmatched to any gene: 1. Germline V gene lookup returns CDR1 LNHDA and CDR2 SQIVND (reference sequence). The CDR3 reads CASSITGGSYEQYF. The CDR3 nucleotides are TGTGCCAGTAGTATAACAGGGGGATCCTACGAGCAGTACTTC.

Remarks on this clonotype: A much larger clone sits a single nucleotide away, making a read error possible. The chain carries TRBV2 and TRBJ1-4; no firm D call. Germline CDR1 SNHLY, CDR2 FYNNEI. The CDR3 is 15 amino acids. The CDR3 bases are TGTGCCAGCAGTGAAGGGTTGACCAGGTGGGAAAAACTGGTTTTT. This encodes CASSEGLTRWEKLVF.

This chain links TRBV18 with TRBJ2-1; 7 bases fit TRBD1. V lost 4 bases to trimming and J lost 5 bases; unmatched junction nucleotides: 8. CDR1 KGHSH and CDR2 LQKENI come from the germline V gene. CDR3 length: 15 residues. The CDR3 loop reads CASSLTGWYDNEQFF. The CDR3 bases are TGTGCCAGCTCACTGACAGGGTGGTACGACAATGAGCAGTTCTTC.

The CDR3 sequence: CASTEGRTIYF. CDR3 nucleotide sequence: TGTGCCAGCACCGAGGGACGCACCATATATTTT. V gene TRBV7-2 combines with J gene TRBJ1-3, with D possibly matching TRBD1 (5 bases). Germline V CDR1 and CDR2: SGHTA, FQGNSA. The ends were cut back, 7 bases at V and 9 bases at J, with 10 bases in the middle. The CDR3 covers 11 residues.

This clonotype was seen a few times. The chain employs TRBV24-1 and TRBJ2-2; 10 nucleotides align to TRBD2. V was pared by 3 bases and J by 6 bases, with 9 bases of the junction left unmatched. CDR1 KGHDR and CDR2 SFDVKD come from the germline V gene. The CDR3 extends over 17 amino acids. In nucleotides, the CDR3 is TGTGCCACCAGTGATACCTCTAGCGGGAGCGCCTCCGGGGAGCTGTTTTTT. It yields the protein CATSDTSSGSASGELFF.

The rearrangement uses TRBV11-2 and TRBJ2-1; 9 bases line up with TRBD1. Germline assignment: CDR1 SGHAT and CDR2 FQNNGV. The CDR3 is 16 residues long. V gave up 7 bases and J gave up 8 bases; unmatched junction bases: 15. The CDR3 region has the DNA TGTGCCAGCAATCCCGCCCGAGACAGGGGGGAAGATGAGCAGTTCTTC. Its translation: CASNPARDRGEDEQFF.

By frequency in the sample, this clonotype is medium-sized (0.01 to 0.1%). The chain links TRBV5-1 to TRBJ2-1, with 9 positions matching TRBD2. The CDR3 totals 15 residues. After removal of 4 bases from V and 6 bases from J, the junction contained 8 bases not matched to a gene. Looked up from germline, CDR1 is SGHRS and CDR2 is YFSETQ. The DNA for the CDR3 is TGCGCCAGCAGCAAAATAGCGGGAGTGTTCAATGAGCAGTTCTTC. Protein product: CASSKIAGVFNEQFF.